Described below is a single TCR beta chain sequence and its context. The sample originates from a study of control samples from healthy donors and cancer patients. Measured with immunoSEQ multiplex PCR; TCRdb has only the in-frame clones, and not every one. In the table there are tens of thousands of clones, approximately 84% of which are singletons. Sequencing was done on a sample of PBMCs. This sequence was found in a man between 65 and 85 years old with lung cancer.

For the CDR3, the DNA is TGCGCCACCTTAGCGGGGTCAAAAGAGACCCAGTACTTC. Its translation is CATLAGSKETQYF. The chain links TRBV5-1 to TRBJ2-5; 8 positions agree with TRBD2. The trim removed 9 bases at V and 3 bases at J, leaving 7 bases unmatched. CDR3 length: 13 amino acids. Germline V lookup: CDR1 SGHRS, CDR2 YFSETQ. Full variable domain (remainder filled in from reference TRBV5-1 and TRBJ2-5): KAGVTQTPRYLIKTRGQQVTLSCSPISGHRSVSWYQQTPGQGLQFLFEYFSETQRNKGNFPGRFSGRQFSNSRSEMNVSTLELGDSALYLCATLAGSKETQYFGPGTRLLVL.